The 31 T cell receptor beta chains given below trace back to one sample, sequenced in a study of cytomegalovirus exposure and HLA in healthy donors. TCRdb keeps only in-frame clones here, not all; method: immunoSEQ multiplex PCR. The sample holds fewer than 350,000 clones, 88% seen once. Sequencing input: PBMCs. The receptors stem from a woman aged 18 to 35 in good health and CMV-seronegative.

J is TRBJ2-7 and V is TRBV6-5; D unclear. Germline CDR1 is MNHEY and CDR2 is SVGAGI. Trimming removed 2 bases at V and 7 bases at J, with 15 bases between. This CDR3 has 14 amino acids. CDR3 loop: CASSYGEGAGEQYF. The DNA of the CDR3 is TGTGCCAGCAGTTACGGAGAAGGAGCTGGGGAGCAGTACTTC.

The chain combines TRBV6-1 with TRBJ1-2; TRBD1 matches at 7 bases. This CDR3 has 14 amino acids. Per germline, CDR1 MNHNS and CDR2 SASEGT. V shed 6 bases and J 4 bases; nucleotides not matched to a gene: 8. In DNA, the CDR3 is TGTGCCAGCAGAGGACAGGTTGGAGGCTATGGCTACACCTTC. This gives the protein CASRGQVGGYGYTF.

This chain links TRBV30 with TRBJ1-1; weak D call: TRBD1 (6 bases). Germline loops: CDR1 GTSNPN, CDR2 SVGIG (reference sequence). Deletions cut 3 bases from V and 6 bases from J, with 23 bases between. The CDR3 sequence is 16 residues long. For the CDR3, the DNA is TGTGCCTGGAGACAGAAGACAGGATGGCCCAACTCTGAAGCTTTCTTT. Amino acids: CAWRQKTGWPNSEAFF.

This chain links TRBV6-1 with TRBJ2-1, with 11 bases fitting TRBD1. The germline gives CDR1 MNHNS, CDR2 SASEGT. J gave up 6 bases and V 1 base, and 2 bases lay outside the gene matches. CDR3 length: 15 residues. This chain's CDR3 is CASSEEGTGGNEQFF. The CDR3 DNA reads TGTGCCAGCAGTGAAGAGGGGACAGGGGGCAATGAGCAGTTCTTC.

To note about this clone: The sample has other DNA sequences that encode this CDR3 too. The CDR3 region has the DNA TGCGCCAGCAGCTCCGGACAGAACACTGAAGCTTTCTTT. The encoded protein is CASSSGQNTEAFF. The rearrangement links TRBV5-1 to TRBJ1-1; weak D call: TRBD1 (5 bases). This CDR3 contains 13 residues. Between the trimmed V and J ends, which lost 3 bases and 1 base, there was a span of 7 bases. The germline gives CDR1 SGHRS, CDR2 YFSETQ.

This clone was picked up one time. CDR3 region: CASSADYEQYF. For the CDR3, the DNA is TGTGCCAGCTCCGCGGACTACGAGCAGTACTTC. The chain uses TRBV18 and TRBJ2-7, with D hard to call. Germline V gene data show CDR1 as KGHSH and CDR2 as LQKENI. Trimming shortened V by 6 bases and J by 3 bases, and 6 bases separated the two germline ends. CDR3 size: 11 residues.

With respect to this clone: At one end the junction does not follow the germline gene, possibly because of a read error. CDR3 protein: CASSLGQGRQPQHF. The DNA of the CDR3 is TGTGCCAGCAGTTTGGGACAGGGCCGTCAGCCCCAGCATTTT. The J gene is TRBJ1-5, the V gene TRBV5-6; 9 bases agree with TRBD1. The CDR3 is made up of 14 amino acids. Looked up from germline, CDR1 is SGHDT and CDR2 is YYEEEE.

The rearrangement uses TRBV5-4 and TRBJ2-7, with D perhaps TRBD1 (6 bases). Germline V gives CDR1 SGHNT, CDR2 YYREEE (reference sequence). Trimming took off 3 bases at V and 3 bases at J, with 13 bases between the two ends. CDR3 length: 14 residues. DNA for the CDR3: TGTGCCAGCAGCTGGGGCAGGGGAAACTACGAGCAGTACTTC. Amino acid sequence: CASSWGRGNYEQYF.

J is TRBJ2-7 and V is TRBV5-6, with 8 bases fitting TRBD2. The trim removed 5 bases at V and 2 bases at J, leaving 9 bases unmatched. Germline V gene sequence: CDR1 SGHDT, CDR2 YYEEEE. CDR3 length: 15 residues. The CDR3 loop reads CASSLEGGRTYEQYF. In nucleotides, the CDR3 is TGTGCCAGCAGTTTAGAAGGCGGGAGGACCTACGAGCAGTACTTC.

The chain couples TRBV27 to TRBJ2-3; tentatively, D is TRBD1 (5 bases). The CDR3 sequence is 15 residues long. The V gene lost 11 bases and the J gene lost 1 base, with 19 bases spanning the gap. Germline values: CDR1 MNHEY, CDR2 SMNVEV (reference sequence). The CDR3 region has the DNA TGTGCCGGCGTTAGACAGAATAGAGGCACAGATACGCAGTATTTT. It yields the protein CAGVRQNRGTDTQYF.

This chain links TRBV28 with TRBJ1-4; 9 bases agree with TRBD1. CDR3 size: 16 residues. V shed 4 bases, J shed 7 bases, and the junction held 10 bases outside the gene matches. Per the germline V gene, CDR1 is MDHEN and CDR2 is SYDVKM. CDR3 DNA sequence: TGTGCCAGCAGTTCTTACCCGGACAGGGGAAGTGAAAAACTGTTTTTT. It is translated as CASSSYPDRGSEKLFF.

This clone was counted a few times. The genes are TRBV25-1 and TRBJ1-2; D call uncertain. V shed 4 bases and J shed 5 bases, with 5 bases lying between them. CDR3 length: 11 amino acids. The germline V gene has CDR1 MGHDK and CDR2 SYGVNS. The CDR3 region is CASSAPYGYTF. The CDR3 bases are TGTGCCAGCAGTGCTCCTTATGGCTACACCTTC.

J is TRBJ2-1 and V is TRBV28; 8 bases are shared with TRBD2. CDR3 length: 16 residues. V lost 5 bases and J lost 8; bases outside the gene matches: 14. CDR1 is MDHEN, CDR2 SYDVKM, per germline. The CDR3 protein is CASSLPTGTSIDEQFF. The CDR3 nucleotides are TGTGCCAGCAGTCTCCCCACCGGGACTAGTATCGATGAGCAGTTCTTC.

The chain joins TRBV10-1 to TRBJ2-7; 9 nucleotides match TRBD2. Germline V gene lookup returns CDR1 WNHNN and CDR2 SYGVQD (reference sequence). The CDR3 is made up of 14 amino acids. J was trimmed by 1 base and V by 6 bases; bases with no gene match: 4. The DNA for the CDR3 is TGCGCCAGCAGAGGACTAGCGCATTCCTACGAGCAGTACTTC. Amino acid sequence: CASRGLAHSYEQYF.

This clone was observed once. V usage is TRBV5-6 and J usage is TRBJ1-1; D unclear. Trimming removed 0 bases at V and 8 bases at J, with 8 bases between. This CDR3 comprises 12 residues. The germline CDR1 and CDR2 sequences are SGHDT and YYEEEE. CDR3 bases: TGTGCCAGCAGCTTGGCAGGATCCGAAGCTTTCTTT. Its protein is CASSLAGSEAFF.

In the case of this clone: One end of the junction is discordant with germline, which a read error may explain. The chain couples TRBV7-2 to TRBJ1-1; D is perhaps TRBD1 (6 bases). Germline CDR1 and CDR2: SGHTA and FQGNSA. There are 14 residues in the CDR3. Here the CDR3 DNA reads TGTGCCAGCAGTTTAGGGGGGCGTTGGACTGAAGCTTTCTTT. Its protein is CASSLGGRWTEAFF.

This clone was detected only a few times. V is TRBV27 and J is TRBJ2-7, with 7 bases fitting TRBD1. CDR1 MNHEY and CDR2 SMNVEV come from the germline V gene (reference sequence). V trimming: 6 bases; J trimming: 2 bases; junction bases outside the gene matches: 7. This CDR3 region has 14 residues. The CDR3 is CASRPGDRAYEQYF. The DNA for the CDR3 is TGTGCCAGCAGGCCCGGGGACAGAGCCTACGAGCAGTACTTC.

J is TRBJ2-5 and V is TRBV27, with 8 bases identical to TRBD1. Germline V gives CDR1 MNHEY, CDR2 SMNVEV (reference sequence). V was clipped by 2 bases and J by 4 bases; unmatched bases: 6. This CDR3 has 15 amino acids. The CDR3 sequence: CASSLQGAIRETQYF. The CDR3 nucleotides read TGTGCCAGCAGTTTACAGGGGGCGATTCGAGAGACCCAGTACTTC.

The V call is TRBV5-1, the J call TRBJ1-1; 9 bases match TRBD1. V trimming: 0 bases; J trimming: 4 bases; junction bases outside the gene matches: 7. Germline-derived CDR1 and CDR2 are SGHRS and YFSETQ. This CDR3 region has 16 residues. The CDR3 protein is CASSLEGTGRVTEAFF. The CDR3 nucleotides read TGCGCCAGCAGCTTGGAGGGGACAGGGCGGGTCACTGAAGCTTTCTTT.

V and J are TRBV7-9 and TRBJ2-4; 8 bases are shared with TRBD1. The ends lost 5 bases at V and 6 bases at J; junction bases unmatched: 3. This CDR3 contains 13 residues. Germline V gives CDR1 SEHNR, CDR2 FQNEAQ (reference sequence). CDR3 bases: TGTGCCAGCAGCGATGGACAGGGAAACATTCAGTACTTC. Encoded protein: CASSDGQGNIQYF.

The V gene is TRBV7-2, the J gene TRBJ2-3; TRBD2 matches at 11 bases. The CDR3 totals 16 residues. V shed 2 bases and J 1 base; nucleotides not matched to a gene: 2. Germline CDR1 reads SGHTA; CDR2 reads FQGNSA. This CDR3 reads CASSLLAGGGTDTQYF. The DNA of the CDR3 is TGTGCCAGCAGCTTACTAGCGGGAGGCGGCACAGATACGCAGTATTTT.

This chain links TRBV14 with TRBJ1-6, with 10 nucleotides matching TRBD1. The CDR3 is made up of 14 amino acids. The ends lost 9 bases at V and 12 bases at J; junction bases unmatched: 11. Germline-derived CDR1 and CDR2 are SGHDN and FVKESK. As DNA, the CDR3 is TGTGCCAGGCTTCTTGACAGGGGGCAGGGACCCCTCCACTTT. Translated: CARLLDRGQGPLHF.

This clone was found a few times. V gene TRBV7-6 combines with J gene TRBJ2-1, with 7 bases aligning to TRBD2. This CDR3 region has 15 residues. The ends lost 5 bases at V and 5 bases at J; junction bases unmatched: 9. The germline V gene encodes CDR1 SGHVS and CDR2 FNYEAQ. In nucleotides, the CDR3 is TGTGCCAGCAGCCAGAGGCGGGGGACGGACAATGAGCAGTTCTTC. This translates into CASSQRRGTDNEQFF.

This rearrangement joins TRBV10-3 to TRBJ2-7; 9 nucleotides match TRBD2. The CDR3 length is 14 residues. V shed 3 bases, J shed 3 bases, and the junction held 3 bases outside the gene matches. The V gene's germline CDR1 is ENHRY and CDR2 SYGVKD. The CDR3 spells CAISDRAGGYEQYF. The CDR3 bases are TGTGCCATCAGTGACCGAGCGGGAGGCTACGAGCAGTACTTC.

This rearrangement joins TRBV7-8 to TRBJ2-7; the match to TRBD2 covers 14 bases. The length of the CDR3 is 18 residues. The germline V gene encodes CDR1 SGHVS and CDR2 FQNEAQ. Germline trimming cut 5 bases from V and 5 bases from J; bases unmatched to any gene: 14. CDR3 region: CASSSRVRLAGGHDEQYF. In nucleotides, the CDR3 is TGTGCCAGCAGCAGCAGGGTTAGACTAGCGGGAGGGCACGACGAGCAGTACTTC.

The CDR3: CASSINQVYEQYF. The DNA for the CDR3 is TGTGCCAGTAGTATCAATCAGGTCTACGAGCAGTACTTC. The rearrangement links TRBV19 to TRBJ2-7; D uncertain. Germline values: CDR1 LNHDA, CDR2 SQIVND (reference sequence). V was pared by 3 bases and J by 3 bases, with 9 bases between. This CDR3 comprises 13 residues.

This clone occurred a few times. The V and J genes are TRBV7-6 and TRBJ2-7; D may be TRBD2 (7 bases). CDR3 length: 13 amino acids. Germline CDR1 is SGHVS and CDR2 is FNYEAQ. The germline V and J ends were trimmed by 5 bases and 5 bases, with 13 bases remaining between them. This CDR3 is CASSEGGRNEQYF. The CDR3 bases are TGTGCCAGCAGCGAGGGGGGGAGGAACGAGCAGTACTTC.

V and J are TRBV4-2 and TRBJ2-7; 16 nucleotides match TRBD2. Unmatched junction bases numbered 2, after V lost 0 bases and J lost 3 bases. The germline CDR1 and CDR2 sequences are LGHNA and YNFKEQ. This CDR3 region has 17 residues. CDR3 sequence: CASSQEGTSGRVYEQYF. The CDR3 coding sequence is TGTGCCAGCAGCCAAGAAGGGACTAGCGGGAGGGTCTACGAGCAGTACTTC.

The rearrangement links TRBV4-2 to TRBJ1-2, with 10 bases aligning to TRBD1. CDR1 LGHNA and CDR2 YNFKEQ come from the germline V gene. J was trimmed by 2 bases and V by 0 bases; bases with no gene match: 0. The CDR3 runs to 15 residues. The CDR3 region is CASSQETGGNYGYTF. CDR3 nucleotide sequence: TGTGCCAGCAGCCAAGAGACAGGGGGCAACTATGGCTACACCTTC.

The CDR3 reads CASSLDPGTGANYGYTF. CDR3 DNA: TGTGCCAGCAGCTTAGACCCAGGGACAGGGGCTAACTATGGCTACACCTTC. The gene calls are TRBV11-2 and TRBJ1-2, with 10 bases identical to TRBD1. The CDR3 runs to 17 residues. V was pared by 0 bases and J by 0 bases, with 4 bases of the junction left unmatched. Germline CDR1 and CDR2: SGHAT and FQNNGV. Based on the CDR3 plus reference TRBV11-2 and TRBJ1-2, the full variable domain is EAGVAQSPRYKIIEKRQSVAFWCNPISGHATLYWYQQILGQGPKLLIQFQNNGVVDDSQLPKDRFSAERLKGVDSTLKIQPAKLEDSAVYLCASSLDPGTGANYGYTFGSGTRLTVV.

This clone was observed a single time. This chain uses TRBV7-2 with TRBJ1-2, with 7 bases lining up with TRBD1. Germline assignment: CDR1 SGHTA and CDR2 FQGNSA. This CDR3 spans 14 amino acids. With 5 bases clipped from V and 3 bases from J, the junction kept 6 bases outside the gene matches. The CDR3 protein is CASSTVTGDYGYTF. CDR3 DNA sequence: TGTGCCAGCAGCACCGTCACAGGGGACTATGGCTACACCTTC.